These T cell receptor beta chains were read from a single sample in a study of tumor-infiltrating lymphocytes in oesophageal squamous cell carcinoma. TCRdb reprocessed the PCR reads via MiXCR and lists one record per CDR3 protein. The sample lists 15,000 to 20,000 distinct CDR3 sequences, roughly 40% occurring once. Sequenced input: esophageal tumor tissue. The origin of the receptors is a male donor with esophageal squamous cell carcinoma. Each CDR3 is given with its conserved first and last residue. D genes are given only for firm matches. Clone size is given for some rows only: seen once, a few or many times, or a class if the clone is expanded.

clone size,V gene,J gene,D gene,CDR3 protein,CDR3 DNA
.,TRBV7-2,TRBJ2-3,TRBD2,CASSLVAGGGDTQYF,TGTGCCAGCAGCTTAGTTGCGGGAGGGGGAGATACGCAGTATTTT
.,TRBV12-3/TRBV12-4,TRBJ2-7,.,CASSQILDSYEQYF,TGTGCCAGCAGTCAGATCCTGGACAGTTACGAGCAGTACTTC
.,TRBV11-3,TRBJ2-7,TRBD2,CASSLGEFGGRAREQYF,TGTGCCAGCAGCTTAGGGGAATTTGGCGGGAGGGCCCGCGAGCAGTACTTC
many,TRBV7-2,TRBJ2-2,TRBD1,CASSLGQGAGELFF,TGTGCCAGCAGCCTGGGACAGGGGGCCGGGGAGCTGTTTTTT
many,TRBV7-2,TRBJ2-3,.,CASSLASLDTQYF,TGTGCCAGCAGCTTAGCGTCTTTAGATACGCAGTATTTT
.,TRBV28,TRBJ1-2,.,CAILARDVLGYTF,TGTGCCATCCTGGCCAGGGATGTTTTGGGCTACACCTTC
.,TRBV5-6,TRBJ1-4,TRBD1,CASSAEGQGDRNEKLFF,TGTGCCAGCAGCGCCGAGGGGCAGGGGGATCGTAATGAAAAACTGTTTTTT
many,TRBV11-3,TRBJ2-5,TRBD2,CASSSLTSGRRPRLETQYF,TGTGCCAGCAGCTCGTTGACTAGCGGGAGGAGGCCAAGGTTGGAGACCCAGTACTTC
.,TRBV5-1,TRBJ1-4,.,CASSLGSGEKLFF,TGCGCCAGCAGCTTGGGTTCAGGGGAAAAACTGTTTTTT
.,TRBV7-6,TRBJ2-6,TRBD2,CASSSGTSLLF,TGTGCCAGCAGCTCCGGGACTAGTCTGCTCTTC
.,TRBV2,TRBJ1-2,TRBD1,CASRGQGEWYGYTF,TGTGCCAGCAGGGGACAGGGAGAATGGTATGGCTACACCTTC
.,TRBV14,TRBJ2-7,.,CASSQGGGPEQYF,TGTGCCAGCAGCCAAGGTGGTGGGCCGGAGCAGTACTTC
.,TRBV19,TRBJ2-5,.,CASSIVWSKETQYF,TGTGCCAGTAGTATAGTTTGGAGCAAAGAGACCCAGTACTTC
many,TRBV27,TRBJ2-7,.,CASSLDSLYNEQYF,TGTGCCAGCAGTTTAGACTCCCTCTACAATGAGCAGTACTTC
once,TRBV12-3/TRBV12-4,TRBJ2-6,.,CASSRSLLSGANVLTF,TGTGCCAGCAGTAGATCACTTCTCTCTGGGGCCAACGTCCTGACTTTC
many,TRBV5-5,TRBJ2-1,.,CASSLREAAYNEQFF,TGTGCCAGCAGCTTAAGAGAGGCCGCCTACAATGAGCAGTTCTTC
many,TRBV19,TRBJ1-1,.,CASTPTEMNTEAFF,TGTGCCAGTACCCCGACAGAAATGAACACTGAAGCTTTCTTT
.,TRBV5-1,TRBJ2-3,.,CASSLGRQGSTDTQYF,TGCGCCAGCAGCCTTGGGAGGCAGGGGAGCACAGATACGCAGTATTTT
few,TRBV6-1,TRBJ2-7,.,CASSESSARKDEQYF,TGTGCCAGCAGTGAAAGCTCAGCACGGAAAGACGAGCAGTACTTC
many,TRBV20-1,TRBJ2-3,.,CSARGGVWGEGTDTQYF,TGCAGTGCCAGGGGGGGGGTCTGGGGAGAGGGAACAGATACGCAGTATTTT
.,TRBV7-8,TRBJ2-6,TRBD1,CAGSFFGDRVPGANVLTF,TGTGCCGGCAGCTTCTTCGGGGACAGGGTCCCTGGGGCCAACGTCCTGACTTTC
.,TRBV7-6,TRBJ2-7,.,CASNRRLRSSYNEQYF,TGTGCTAGCAACCGCAGACTCCGGAGCTCCTACAATGAGCAGTACTTC
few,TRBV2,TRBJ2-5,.,CASRTGTVQETQYF,TGTGCCAGCAGGACCGGGACTGTCCAAGAGACCCAGTACTTC
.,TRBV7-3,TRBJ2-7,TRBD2,CASSREGSGGYEQYF,TGTGCCAGCAGCCGGGAGGGTAGCGGGGGGTACGAGCAGTACTTC
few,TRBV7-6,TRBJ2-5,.,CASSLEPKETQYF,TGTGCCAGCAGCCTGGAACCCAAAGAGACCCAGTACTTC
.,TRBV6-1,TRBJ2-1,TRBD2,CASSRPPSGFSYNEQFF,TGTGCCAGCAGCCGCCCCCCTAGCGGGTTCTCCTACAATGAGCAGTTCTTC
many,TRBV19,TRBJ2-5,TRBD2,CASASLGGRTQETQYF,TGTGCCAGCGCCTCCTTGGGGGGGAGGACCCAAGAGACCCAGTACTTC
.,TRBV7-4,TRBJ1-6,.,CASSPWSVNSPLHF,TGTGCCAGCAGCCCCTGGTCCGTTAATTCACCCCTCCACTTT
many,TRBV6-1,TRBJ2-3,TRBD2,CASSEAEGGGHDTQYF,TGTGCCAGCAGTGAAGCGGAAGGCGGGGGGCATGATACGCAGTATTTT
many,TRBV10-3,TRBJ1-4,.,CAISESRTNEKLFF,TGTGCCATCAGTGAGTCAAGAACTAATGAAAAACTGTTTTTT
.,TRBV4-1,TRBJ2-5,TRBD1,CASSHVPGQRQETQYF,TGCGCCAGCAGCCACGTCCCGGGACAGCGACAAGAGACCCAGTACTTC
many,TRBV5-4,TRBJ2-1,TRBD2,CASSLGTSGGAREQFF,TGTGCCAGCAGCTTGGGGACTAGCGGGGGGGCGAGGGAGCAGTTCTTC
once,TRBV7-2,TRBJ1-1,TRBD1,CASSRDRGLTEAFF,TGTGCCAGCAGCCGGGACAGGGGTCTCACTGAAGCTTTCTTT
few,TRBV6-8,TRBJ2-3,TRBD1,CASRVQGATDTQYF,TGTGCCAGCAGAGTACAGGGGGCTACAGATACGCAGTATTTT
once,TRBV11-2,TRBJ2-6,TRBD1,CASSARGQISGANVLTF,TGTGCCAGCAGCGCTAGGGGACAGATCTCTGGGGCCAACGTCCTGACTTTC
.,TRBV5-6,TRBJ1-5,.,CASSLGQVSNQPQHF,TGTGCCAGCAGCTTAGGGCAGGTTAGCAATCAGCCCCAGCATTTT
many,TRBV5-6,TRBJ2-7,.,CASSAGRDISYEQYF,TGTGCCAGCAGCGCCGGACGGGATATTTCCTACGAGCAGTACTTC